The sample holds a few counts of the clone carrying this T cell receptor beta chain. The antigen is not known. The data derive from a study of T cell repertoires in cytomegalovirus infection. The overall study: CMV epitopes, recently identified HLA-C-restricted and well-studied HLA-B-restricted, were used. The public TCR beta signatures pointed to both CMV infection and matching HLA type. Study observations and caveats: The cumulative frequency of public TCR beta families identified carriers of CMV plus the relevant HLA.

CDR1 and CDR2 (germline): SGHTA, FQGNSA. The CDR3 has 15 amino acids. Trimming shortened V by 5 bases and J by 5 bases, and 15 bases separated the two germline ends. In TCRdb, the reads were re-called with MiXCR into one record per CDR3 protein. The repertoire includes fewer than 650,000 distinct CDR3 sequences, approximately 40% of them detected once, and around 46% sits in the top ten. This receptor was obtained from a human donor in good health (CMV status not recorded). Some clones in this sample may be carry-over from other donors' samples. This rearrangement joins TRBV7-2 to TRBJ2-2; D perhaps matches TRBD2 (6 bases). Material: cultured PBMCs, obtained from culture after CMV antigen stimulation. CDR3 in amino acids: CASSLRTTQTGELFF. The DNA of the CDR3 is TGTGCCAGCAGCCTGCGGACTACACAGACCGGGGAGCTGTTTTTT.